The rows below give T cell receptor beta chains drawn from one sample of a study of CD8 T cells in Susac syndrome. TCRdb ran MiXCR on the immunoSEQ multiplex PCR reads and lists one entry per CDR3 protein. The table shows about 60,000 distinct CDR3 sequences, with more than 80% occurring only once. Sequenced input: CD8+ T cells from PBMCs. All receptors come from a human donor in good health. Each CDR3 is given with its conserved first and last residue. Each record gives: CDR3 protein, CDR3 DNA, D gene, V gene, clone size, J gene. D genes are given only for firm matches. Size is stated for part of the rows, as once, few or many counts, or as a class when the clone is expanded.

CASSSSRQLQGGAFF	TGCGCCAGCAGCTCGTCGCGACAGTTACAGGGGGGAGCTTTCTTT	TRBD1	TRBV5-1	once	TRBJ1-1
CSVEDLGARGYGYTF	TGCAGCGTTGAAGATCTGGGGGCCAGGGGCTATGGCTACACCTTC	.	TRBV29-1	.	TRBJ1-2
CAISELFEGYTF	TGTGCCATCAGTGAGCTTTTTGAGGGCTACACCTTC	.	TRBV10-3	.	TRBJ1-2
CASSLIIADRYTQYF	TGTGCCAGCAGCCTGATTATTGCGGACCGCTATACGCAGTATTTT	.	TRBV14	.	TRBJ2-3
CASSSIAAYPTDTQYF	TGTGCCAGCAGCTCCATCGCCGCCTACCCCACAGATACGCAGTATTTT	.	TRBV12-3/TRBV12-4	.	TRBJ2-3
CASSYTPQGSTDTQYF	TGTGCCAGCAGTTACACTCCACAGGGAAGCACAGATACGCAGTATTTT	.	TRBV6-5	.	TRBJ2-3
CASSYSTEGAGEQFF	TGTGCCAGCAGTTACTCGACGGAGGGGGCAGGGGAGCAGTTCTTC	.	TRBV6-5	.	TRBJ2-1
CASSYGTGGTGELFF	TGTGCCAGCAGTTACGGGACAGGGGGCACCGGGGAGCTGTTTTTT	TRBD1	TRBV6-5	.	TRBJ2-2
CASSQSEGWLNQPQHF	TGCGCCAGCAGTCAATCGGAGGGATGGTTGAATCAGCCCCAGCATTTT	.	TRBV23-1	.	TRBJ1-5
CASSGGPNTGELFF	TGCGCCAGCAGCGGGGGCCCAAACACCGGGGAGCTGTTTTTT	.	TRBV4-3	once	TRBJ2-2
CASSLVRGRNTEAFF	TGCGCCAGCAGCTTGGTCCGGGGTCGGAACACTGAAGCTTTCTTT	.	TRBV5-1	.	TRBJ1-1
CSVVGEGDGSYEQYF	TGCAGCGTTGTTGGGGAGGGAGACGGCTCCTACGAGCAGTACTTC	TRBD2	TRBV29-1	.	TRBJ2-7
CASSLGGIVFF	TGTGCCAGCAGTTTAGGGGGCATTGTGTTCTTC	.	TRBV12-3/TRBV12-4	.	TRBJ2-1
CASSSRQDQYNEQFF	TGCGCCAGCAGCTCCCGTCAGGATCAATACAATGAGCAGTTCTTC	.	TRBV4-1	.	TRBJ2-1
CASSQAPRGPVHTRELFF	TGCGCCAGCAGCCAAGCTCCCCGGGGCCCAGTCCACACCCGGGAGCTGTTTTTT	.	TRBV4-1	.	TRBJ2-2
CASSQEIDTQYF	TGTGCCAGCAGCCAAGAGATAGATACGCAGTATTTT	.	TRBV4-2	.	TRBJ2-3
CASSYSEARGYNEQFF	TGTGCCAGCAGTTACAGCGAAGCCCGGGGGTACAATGAGCAGTTCTTC	.	TRBV6-2/TRBV6-3	.	TRBJ2-1
CASSPKGPMNTEAFF	TGTGCCAGCTCACCAAAGGGGCCGATGAACACTGAAGCTTTCTTT	.	TRBV18	.	TRBJ1-1
CASSLRDNSYEQYF	TGTGCCAGCAGTCTCCGGGACAATTCCTACGAGCAGTACTTC	.	TRBV27	.	TRBJ2-7
CASSLEIWAGGSQDTQYF	TGTGCCAGCAGCTTAGAAATTTGGGCGGGGGGTAGTCAAGATACGCAGTATTTT	TRBD2	TRBV7-2	.	TRBJ2-3
CASSSLGQGATNEKLFF	TGTGCCAGCAGTTCGCTCGGGCAGGGTGCAACTAATGAAAAACTGTTTTTT	.	TRBV12-3/TRBV12-4	.	TRBJ1-4
CASSVSLAGEADTQYF	TGCGCCAGCAGCGTTTCCCTAGCGGGGGAAGCAGATACGCAGTATTTT	TRBD2	TRBV10-2	.	TRBJ2-3
CASGFQLWGGIGGYTF	TGTGCTAGTGGTTTTCAGTTATGGGGCGGTATCGGTGGCTACACCTTC	.	TRBV12-5	.	TRBJ1-2
CASSYTGEATEAFF	TGTGCCAGCAGTTACACAGGGGAGGCCACTGAAGCTTTCTTT	TRBD1	TRBV6-5	.	TRBJ1-1
CASRADSYSNQPQHF	TGTGCCAGCAGAGCAGACAGTTATAGCAATCAGCCCCAGCATTTT	.	TRBV27	.	TRBJ1-5
CSVIGLAGFPTDTQYF	TGCAGCGTTATAGGACTAGCGGGGTTTCCCACAGATACGCAGTATTTT	TRBD2	TRBV29-1	.	TRBJ2-3
CASSQDLGTGGPYEQYF	TGCGCCAGCAGCCAAGATCTCGGTACCGGGGGACCCTACGAGCAGTACTTC	.	TRBV4-3	once	TRBJ2-7
CASSAWDDPPSGNTIYF	TGTGCCAGCAGCGCCTGGGACGACCCCCCCTCTGGAAACACCATATATTTT	.	TRBV11-2	.	TRBJ1-3
CASSESWDRSGGYTF	TGCGCCAGCAGTGAGTCTTGGGATAGGTCCGGAGGCTACACCTTC	.	TRBV10-2	.	TRBJ1-2
CASRPGTGEADEQFF	TGTGCCAGCAGGCCAGGGACAGGGGAGGCGGATGAGCAGTTCTTC	TRBD1	TRBV7-8	.	TRBJ2-1